This entry features one T cell receptor beta chain sequence. The antigen is undetermined. Some clones are missing from TCRdb's copy, which holds only in-frame ones; the method was immunoSEQ multiplex PCR. The data contain approximately 89,000 clones, approximately 90% of them singletons. This sample stems from a study of OX40 agonist ivuxolimab in advanced cancers. Background on the study: Ivuxolimab is a fully human IgG2 antibody that activates OX40 (CD134). At 0.01 to 10 mg/kg, ivuxolimab was administered intravenously to patients every 2 weeks. Study outcomes and limitations: On average, a greater number of expanded clones characterised CD8+ T cells relative to CD4+. The study observed clonal expansion of CD4+ and CD8+ blood T cells by week 6 at 0.1 to 3.0 mg/kg.

Trimming cost V 7 bases and J 2 bases, with 14 bases left between them. This CDR3 is 14 amino acids long. CDR1 is SGDLS and CDR2 is YYNGEE in the germline V gene. Material: CD4+ or CD8+ T cells sorted from blood, obtained in a trial of the OX40 agonist ivuxolimab. This chain joins TRBV9 and TRBJ2-3, with D maybe TRBD2 (6 bases). The receptor comes from an adult with an advanced solid tumor such as melanoma, head and neck, liver or kidney cancer. The CDR3: CASAGTLNTDTQYF. CDR3 in DNA: TGTGCCAGCGCCGGGACTCTCAACACAGATACGCAGTATTTT.